This is a list of T cell receptor beta chains from one sample in a study of blood T cell repertoires in COVID-19. Profiled with immunoSEQ multiplex PCR; TCRdb holds only in-frame clones, not every one. The sample consists of a few hundred thousand clones, roughly 88% of them appearing once. Sequenced input: peripheral blood. The receptors were sampled from a woman younger than 45 with COVID-19, enrolled during active disease. CDR3s include the opening cysteine and the closing phenylalanine or tryptophan. D genes are given only for firm matches. Some rows mark clone size as missing; the rest say once, few, many or name a class of expanded clone.

TRBJ1-5,-,-,TRBV30,CAWSQQGSNQPQHF,TGTGCCTGGAGTCAACAGGGAAGCAATCAGCCCCAGCATTTT
TRBJ2-7,once,-,TRBV7-2,CASSLAGGYEQYF,TGTGCCAGCAGCTTAGCGGGGGGCTACGAGCAGTACTTC
TRBJ1-6,-,-,TRBV19,CASTRQTQGRGSPLHF,TGTGCCAGTACCCGCCAAACTCAGGGCCGTGGTTCACCCCTCCACTTT
TRBJ2-2,-,-,TRBV5-4,CASSLARNTGELFF,TGTGCCAGCAGCTTGGCCAGAAACACCGGGGAGCTGTTTTTT
TRBJ2-6,once,-,TRBV7-2,CASSPSEFGANVLTF,TGTGCCAGCAGCCCAAGCGAGTTTGGGGCCAACGTCCTGACTTTC
TRBJ1-5,-,-,TRBV28,CASRGVRPQHF,TGTGCCAGCAGGGGCGTTCGGCCCCAGCATTTT
TRBJ2-1,-,TRBD1,TRBV19,CASSSWDRENEQFF,TGTGCCAGTAGTAGTTGGGACAGGGAGAATGAGCAGTTCTTC
TRBJ1-5,-,-,TRBV18,CASSGTGSDQPQHF,TGTGCCAGCTCAGGCACAGGGAGTGATCAGCCCCAGCATTTT
TRBJ2-1,-,-,TRBV25-1,CASSETSFYNEQFF,TGTGCCAGCAGTGAAACTTCCTTCTACAATGAGCAGTTCTTC
TRBJ1-2,-,-,TRBV21-1,CASSPPRDSYYGYTF,TGTGCCAGCAGCCCGCCAAGGGACAGTTACTATGGCTACACCTTC
TRBJ2-5,-,TRBD2,TRBV9,CASSVTSDREETQYF,TGTGCCAGCAGCGTAACTAGCGATAGGGAAGAGACCCAGTACTTC